This entry is about one TCR beta chain. Original processing notes: Reference gene primers were amplified, and this amplification served to estimate nucleated cell counts. TCRdb's copy holds only in-frame clones and misses some; the assay was immunoSEQ multiplex PCR. The V and J calls and clone size were taken over from that table, and D and trimming were inferred from the DNA. The table records about 240,000 clones, roughly 83% of them present only once. The CDR3 loop spans 15 amino acids. Deletions cut 4 bases from V and 0 bases from J, with 12 bases between. Germline loops: CDR1 LGHDT, CDR2 YNNKEL (reference sequence). These data originate in a study of blood T cell repertoires in COVID-19. Turning to the study itself: Donors in the United States, Italy and Spain gave samples during acute or convalescent COVID-19. T cells, B-cell-depleted T cells, or PBMCs provided the cDNA or gDNA that served as material.

This TCR came from a woman of 80 years or more with acute or convalescent COVID-19. Material: peripheral blood. The chain couples TRBV3-1 (or the pseudogene TRBV3-2) to TRBJ1-1; weak D call: TRBD1 (5 bases). CDR3 DNA: TGTGCCAGCAGCCGGGGGGTGGGGATGAACACTGAAGCTTTCTTT. It codes for CASSRGVGMNTEAFF.